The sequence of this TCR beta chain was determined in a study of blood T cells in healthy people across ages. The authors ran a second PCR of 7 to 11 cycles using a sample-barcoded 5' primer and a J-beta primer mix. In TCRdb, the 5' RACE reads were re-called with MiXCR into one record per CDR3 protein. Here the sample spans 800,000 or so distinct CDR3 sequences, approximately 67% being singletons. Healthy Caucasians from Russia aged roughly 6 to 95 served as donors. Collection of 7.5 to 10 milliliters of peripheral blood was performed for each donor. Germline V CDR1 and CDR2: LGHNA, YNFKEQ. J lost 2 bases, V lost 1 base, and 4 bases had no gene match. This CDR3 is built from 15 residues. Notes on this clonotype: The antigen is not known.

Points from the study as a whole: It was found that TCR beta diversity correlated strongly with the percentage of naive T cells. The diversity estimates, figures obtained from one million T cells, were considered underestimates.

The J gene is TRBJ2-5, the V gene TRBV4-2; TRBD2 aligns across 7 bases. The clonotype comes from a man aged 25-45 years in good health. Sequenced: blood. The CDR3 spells CASSQVPGGQETQYF. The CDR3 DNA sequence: TGTGCCAGCAGCCAAGTTCCGGGGGGTCAAGAGACCCAGTACTTC.